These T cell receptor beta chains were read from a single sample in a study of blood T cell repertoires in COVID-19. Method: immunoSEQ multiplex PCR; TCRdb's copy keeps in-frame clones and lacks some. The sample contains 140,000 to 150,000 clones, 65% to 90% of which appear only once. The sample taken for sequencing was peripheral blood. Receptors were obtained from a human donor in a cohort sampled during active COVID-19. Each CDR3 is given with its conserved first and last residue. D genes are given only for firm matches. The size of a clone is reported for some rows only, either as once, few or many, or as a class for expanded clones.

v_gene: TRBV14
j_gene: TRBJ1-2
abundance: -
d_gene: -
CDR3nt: TGTGCCAGCAGCCAAGATCTAGGGGTTTATGGCTACACCTTC
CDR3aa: CASSQDLGVYGYTF

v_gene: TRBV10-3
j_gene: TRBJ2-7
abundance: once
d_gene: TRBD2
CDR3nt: TGTGCCATCAGTGAGGGCCCGGGACTAGCGGGAGGAAGGTACGAGCAGTACTTC
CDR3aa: CAISEGPGLAGGRYEQYF

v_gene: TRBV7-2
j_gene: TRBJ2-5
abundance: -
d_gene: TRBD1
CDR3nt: TGTGCCAGCAGCAGTCAGGGGGATTCACAAGAGACCCAGTACTTC
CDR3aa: CASSSQGDSQETQYF

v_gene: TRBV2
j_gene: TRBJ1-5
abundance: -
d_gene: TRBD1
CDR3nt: TGTGCCAGCACTAAAAGGGACAGGGGGAACAATCAGCCCCAGCATTTT
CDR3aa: CASTKRDRGNNQPQHF

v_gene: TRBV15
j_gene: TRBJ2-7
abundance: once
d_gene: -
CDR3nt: TGTGCCACCAGCAGAGACCTTTTGGGCAGGGGCGGCTACGAGCAGTACTTC
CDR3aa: CATSRDLLGRGGYEQYF

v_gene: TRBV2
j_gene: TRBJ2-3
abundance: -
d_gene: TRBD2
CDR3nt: TGTGCCAGCACGGAAGGGTATCTAGCGGGAACGACAGATACGCAGTATTTT
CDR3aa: CASTEGYLAGTTDTQYF

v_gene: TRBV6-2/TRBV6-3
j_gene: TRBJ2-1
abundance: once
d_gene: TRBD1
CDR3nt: TGTGCCAGCAGCCAAAGGACAGGGATCTACAATGAGCAGTTCTTC
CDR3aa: CASSQRTGIYNEQFF

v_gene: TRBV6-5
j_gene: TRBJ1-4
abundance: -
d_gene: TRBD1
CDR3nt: TGTGCCAGCAGTTACATGACAGGGTTAGGGGAAAAACTGTTTTTT
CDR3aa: CASSYMTGLGEKLFF

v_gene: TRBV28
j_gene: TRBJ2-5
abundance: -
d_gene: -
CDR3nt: TGTGCCAGCGGCAGGTTCGATTTGGAGACCCAGTACTTC
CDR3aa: CASGRFDLETQYF

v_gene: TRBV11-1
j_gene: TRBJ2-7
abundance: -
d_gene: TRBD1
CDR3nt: TGTGCCAGCAGCTATCGGGCGGGGACAGGAGACTACGAGCAGTACTTC
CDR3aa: CASSYRAGTGDYEQYF

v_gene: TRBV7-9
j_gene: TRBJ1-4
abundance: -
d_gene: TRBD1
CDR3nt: TGTGCCAGCACCAAAGGACAGGGAAATGAAAAACTGTTTTTT
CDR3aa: CASTKGQGNEKLFF

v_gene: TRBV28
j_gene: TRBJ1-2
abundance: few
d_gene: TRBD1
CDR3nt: TGTGCCAGCAGTGGGGACAGGGAAATGACTGGCTACACCTTC
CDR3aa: CASSGDREMTGYTF

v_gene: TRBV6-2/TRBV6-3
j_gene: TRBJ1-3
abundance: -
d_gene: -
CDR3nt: TGTGCCAGCAGTTCAGCGGGAAACACCATATATTTT
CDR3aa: CASSSAGNTIYF

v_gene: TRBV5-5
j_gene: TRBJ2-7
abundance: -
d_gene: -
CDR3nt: TGTGCCAGCAGAGCTCTCCCGGGCAGGGATGCCTACGAGCAGTACTTC
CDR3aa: CASRALPGRDAYEQYF

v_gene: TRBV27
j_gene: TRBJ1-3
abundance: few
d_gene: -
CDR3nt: TGTGCCAGCAGCTCCGGGGGGGGAAACACCATATATTTT
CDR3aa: CASSSGGGNTIYF

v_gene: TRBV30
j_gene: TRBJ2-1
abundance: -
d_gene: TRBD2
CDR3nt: TGTGCCTGGAAAGGACTAGTTCCCTTTTCCTACAATGAGCAGTTCTTC
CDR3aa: CAWKGLVPFSYNEQFF

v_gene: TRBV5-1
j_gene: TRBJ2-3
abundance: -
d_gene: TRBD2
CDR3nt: TGCGCCAGCAGCTTGGCCGGGGGGGAGACAGATACGCAGTATTTT
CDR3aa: CASSLAGGETDTQYF

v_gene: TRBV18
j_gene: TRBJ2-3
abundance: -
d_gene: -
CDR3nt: TGTGCCAGCTCACCACCAAGGGGCCTCCGCCCAGATACGCAGTATTTT
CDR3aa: CASSPPRGLRPDTQYF

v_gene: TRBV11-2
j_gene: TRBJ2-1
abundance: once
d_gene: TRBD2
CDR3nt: TGTGCCAGCAGCTTAAGGGGTGGAGGACTAGGGGATGAGCAGTTCTTC
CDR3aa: CASSLRGGGLGDEQFF

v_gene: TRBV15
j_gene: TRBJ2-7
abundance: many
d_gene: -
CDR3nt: TGTGCCACCAGCAGACAACAGGGCTACGAGCAGTACTTC
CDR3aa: CATSRQQGYEQYF

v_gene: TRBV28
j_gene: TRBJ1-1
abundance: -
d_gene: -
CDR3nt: TGTGCCAGCACCCTGCCGGGGACTGAAGCTTTCTTT
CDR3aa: CASTLPGTEAFF

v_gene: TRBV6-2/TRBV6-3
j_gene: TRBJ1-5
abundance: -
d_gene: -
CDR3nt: TGTGCCAGCAGTCGAGAGTTCAATCAGCCCCAGCATTTT
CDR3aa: CASSREFNQPQHF

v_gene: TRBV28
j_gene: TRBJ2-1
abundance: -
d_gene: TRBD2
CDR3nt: TGTGCCAGCAGTCCTCCTCCGGGACTAGCGGGAGGAAGTCTTAATGAGCAGTTCTTC
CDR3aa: CASSPPPGLAGGSLNEQFF

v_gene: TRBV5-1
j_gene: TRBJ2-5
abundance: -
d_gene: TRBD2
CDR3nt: TGCGCCAGCAGCGCCGGACTAGCGGGAGGATTTCAAGAGACCCAGTACTTC
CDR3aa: CASSAGLAGGFQETQYF

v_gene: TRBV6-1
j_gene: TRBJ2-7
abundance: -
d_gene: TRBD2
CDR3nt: TGTGCCAGCAGTGAAGATGGACTAGGGTTGGGCGAGCAGTACTTC
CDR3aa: CASSEDGLGLGEQYF

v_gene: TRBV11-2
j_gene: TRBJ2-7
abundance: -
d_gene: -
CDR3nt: TGTGCCAGCAGCTTCGGTAGCTCAACAGGCGAGCAGTACTTC
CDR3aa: CASSFGSSTGEQYF

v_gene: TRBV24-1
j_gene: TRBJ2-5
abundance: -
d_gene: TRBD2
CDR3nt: TGTGCCACCAGTGATTTAGCCCCCCGAGCGGGGCTCCAAGAGACCCAGTACTTC
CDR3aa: CATSDLAPRAGLQETQYF

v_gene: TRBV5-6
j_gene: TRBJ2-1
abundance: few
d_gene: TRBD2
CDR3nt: TGTGCCAGCAGCCTAAGGACTAGCGGGTTTCCCTCGACCTACAATGAGCAGTTCTTC
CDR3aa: CASSLRTSGFPSTYNEQFF

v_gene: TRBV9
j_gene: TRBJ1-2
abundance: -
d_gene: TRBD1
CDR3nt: TGTGCCAGCAGCGTAGCTGAAGGGGGGGGACAGGGGAATGGCTACACCTTC
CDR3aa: CASSVAEGGGQGNGYTF

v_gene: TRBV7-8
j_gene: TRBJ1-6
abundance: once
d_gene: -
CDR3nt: TGTGCCAGCAGCTTAGTAGCCGTCAGGGTTTGGAATTCACCCCTCCACTTT
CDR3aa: CASSLVAVRVWNSPLHF

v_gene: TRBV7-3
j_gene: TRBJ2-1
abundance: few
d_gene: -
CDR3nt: TGTGCCAGCAGCTTCCGCAGGGGGGAGTTGAGTGAGCAGTTCTTC
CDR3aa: CASSFRRGELSEQFF

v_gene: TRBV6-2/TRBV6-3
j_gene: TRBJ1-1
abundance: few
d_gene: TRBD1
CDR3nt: TGTGCCAGCAGTCTCCTCGGACAGGGGTGGACTGAAGCTTTCTTT
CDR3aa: CASSLLGQGWTEAFF

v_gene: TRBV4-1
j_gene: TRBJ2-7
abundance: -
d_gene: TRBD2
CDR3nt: TGCGCCAGCAGCCAAGATGTTTGGACTAGCGCCCACGAGCAGTACTTC
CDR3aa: CASSQDVWTSAHEQYF

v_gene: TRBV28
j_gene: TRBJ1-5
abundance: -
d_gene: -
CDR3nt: TGTGCCAGCAGTTGGGGGGGCTTTGCCAATCAGCCCCAGCATTTT
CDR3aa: CASSWGGFANQPQHF

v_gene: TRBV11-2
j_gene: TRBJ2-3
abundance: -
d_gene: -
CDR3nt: TGTGCCAGCAGCCGAGTCCGCGGTAGCACAGATACGCAGTATTTT
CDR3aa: CASSRVRGSTDTQYF

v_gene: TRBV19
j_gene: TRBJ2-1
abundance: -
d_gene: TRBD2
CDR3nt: TGTGCCAGTAGCCGTAGCGGGAGCTCCTACAATGAGCAGTTCTTC
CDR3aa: CASSRSGSSYNEQFF

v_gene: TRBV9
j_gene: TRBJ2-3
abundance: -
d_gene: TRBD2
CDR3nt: TGTGCCAGCAGCGTAGGAGGTAGCGGGAGGGGGAATACGCAGTATTTT
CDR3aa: CASSVGGSGRGNTQYF

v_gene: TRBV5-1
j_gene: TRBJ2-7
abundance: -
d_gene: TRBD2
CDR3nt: TGCGCCAGCAGCATCGGGACTAGCGGATTCTACGAGCAGTACTTC
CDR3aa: CASSIGTSGFYEQYF

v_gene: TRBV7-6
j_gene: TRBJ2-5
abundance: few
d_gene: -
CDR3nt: TGTGCCAGCAGCTTGACACTGCAAGAGACCCAGTACTTC
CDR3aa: CASSLTLQETQYF

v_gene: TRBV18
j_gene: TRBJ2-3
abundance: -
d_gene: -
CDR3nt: TGTGCCAGCGCGGACAGCACCTCAGCCACAGATACGCAGTATTTT
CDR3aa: CASADSTSATDTQYF

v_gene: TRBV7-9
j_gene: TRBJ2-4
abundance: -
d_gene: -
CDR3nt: TGTGCCAGCAGCTCCTACTCACAGAGCTTAGCCAAAAACATTCAGTACTTC
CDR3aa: CASSSYSQSLAKNIQYF

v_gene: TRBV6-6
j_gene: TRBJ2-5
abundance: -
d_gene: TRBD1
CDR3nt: TGTGCCAGCAGTAAGGGGGCAGGACTTGGGACCCAGTACTTC
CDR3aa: CASSKGAGLGTQYF

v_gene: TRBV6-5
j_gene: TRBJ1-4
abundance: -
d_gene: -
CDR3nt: TGTGCCACGGGGTTTTGGGTGGGAAATGAAAAACTGTTTTTT
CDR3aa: CATGFWVGNEKLFF

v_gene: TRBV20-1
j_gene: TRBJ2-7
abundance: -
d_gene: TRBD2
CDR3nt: TGCAGTGCTAGTAACCCGGGACTAGCGGGAGAAGGCATCACCTACGAGCAGTACTTC
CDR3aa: CSASNPGLAGEGITYEQYF

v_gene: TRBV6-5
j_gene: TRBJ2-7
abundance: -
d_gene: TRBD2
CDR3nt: TGTGCCAGCAGTTCCCCTAGCGGGACCTCCTACGAGCAGTACTTC
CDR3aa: CASSSPSGTSYEQYF

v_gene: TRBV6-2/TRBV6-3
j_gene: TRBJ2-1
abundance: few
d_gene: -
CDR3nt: TGTGCCAGCAGTTACCGGGATGAGCAGTTCTTC
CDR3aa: CASSYRDEQFF

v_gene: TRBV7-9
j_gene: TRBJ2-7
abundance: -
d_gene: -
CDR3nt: TGTGCCAGCAGCCCAGCAGGGGTCCGATACGAGCAGTACTTC
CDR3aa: CASSPAGVRYEQYF

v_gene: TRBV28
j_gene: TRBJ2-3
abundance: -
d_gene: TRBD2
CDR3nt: TGTGCCAGCAGACCGGGACTAGCAGCCGGTACGCAGTATTTT
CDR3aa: CASRPGLAAGTQYF

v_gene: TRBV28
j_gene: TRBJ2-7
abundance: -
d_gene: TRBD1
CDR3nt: TGTGCCAGCAGTACCCCGGGACAGGATGGCGAGCAGTACTTC
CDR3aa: CASSTPGQDGEQYF

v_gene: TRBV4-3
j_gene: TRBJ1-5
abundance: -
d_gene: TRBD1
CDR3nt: TGCGCCAGCAGCCAAAATGTCCATGGGACAGGGGCGGTTCAGCCCCAGCATTTT
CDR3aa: CASSQNVHGTGAVQPQHF

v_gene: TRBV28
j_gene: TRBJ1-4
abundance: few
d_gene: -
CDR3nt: TGTGCCGCACGATCGGCAACTAATGAAAAACTGTTTTTT
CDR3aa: CAARSATNEKLFF

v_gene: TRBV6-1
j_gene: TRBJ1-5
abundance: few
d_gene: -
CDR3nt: TGTGCCAGCAGTGAGCAGGGTGCTCAGCCCCAGCATTTT
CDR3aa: CASSEQGAQPQHF

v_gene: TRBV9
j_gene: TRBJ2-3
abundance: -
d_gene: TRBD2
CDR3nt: TGTGCCAGCAGCGTAGCTAGCGGGAGGGGCACAGATACGCAGTATTTT
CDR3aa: CASSVASGRGTDTQYF

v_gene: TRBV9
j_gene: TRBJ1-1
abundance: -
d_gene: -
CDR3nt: TGTGCCAGCAGCGTAGCTAGGGGTATAAAGGATCTGAACACTGAAGCTTTCTTT
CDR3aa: CASSVARGIKDLNTEAFF

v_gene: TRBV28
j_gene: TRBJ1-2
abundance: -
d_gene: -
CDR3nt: TGTGCCAGCAGTACCATATCTCCAGGAGGTAACTATGGCTACACCTTC
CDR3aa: CASSTISPGGNYGYTF